Sequencing of this T cell receptor beta chain was carried out in a study of identical twins. Only a few counts were recorded for this clonotype. Antigen specificity is unknown. In TCRdb, the 5' RACE reads were re-called with MiXCR into one record per CDR3 protein. The table lists just under 550,000 distinct CDR3 sequences, about 15% of them singletons. Germline loops: CDR1 MDHEN, CDR2 SYDVKM. The CDR3 spans 13 residues. Trimming cost V 1 base and J 12 bases, with 13 bases left between them. Study-wide results and caveats: Invariant T cells like MAIT and iNKT could partly confound the zero-insertion analyses. Where beta out-of-frame sequences were concerned, excess twin sharing was weaker.

A further study also used this sample, focusing on yellow fever vaccine responses in identical twins. As that report states: Reportedly, the T cell response mounted by twins to vaccine seemed partly convergent, partly personalized.

Sequenced input: CD4+ T cells sorted from blood. The receptor was isolated from a young woman in good health. V gene TRBV28 combines with J gene TRBJ2-1, with D possibly being TRBD1 (5 bases). CDR3 amino acids: CASSLFAARGQFF. The CDR3 DNA is TGTGCCAGCAGTTTATTTGCGGCAAGGGGGCAGTTCTTC.